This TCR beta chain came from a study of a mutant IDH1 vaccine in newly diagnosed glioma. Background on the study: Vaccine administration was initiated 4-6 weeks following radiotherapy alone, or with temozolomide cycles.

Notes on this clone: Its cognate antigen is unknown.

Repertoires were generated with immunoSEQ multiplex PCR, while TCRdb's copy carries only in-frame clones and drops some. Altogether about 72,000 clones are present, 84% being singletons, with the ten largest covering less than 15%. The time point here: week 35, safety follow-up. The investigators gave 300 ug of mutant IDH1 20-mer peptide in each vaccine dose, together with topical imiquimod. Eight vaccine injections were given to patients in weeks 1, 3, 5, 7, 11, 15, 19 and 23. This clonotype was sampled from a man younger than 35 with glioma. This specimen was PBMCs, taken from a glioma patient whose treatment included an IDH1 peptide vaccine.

CDR3 protein: CACTFRRGFNTEAFF. Written as DNA, the CDR3 is TGTGCCTGCACCTTCCGACGGGGTTTTAACACTGAAGCTTTCTTT. The V and J genes are TRBV30 and TRBJ1-1; D is uncertain. Germline values: CDR1 GTSNPN, CDR2 SVGIG (reference sequence). The V gene lost 6 bases and the J gene lost 2 bases, with 19 bases spanning the gap. The CDR3 is made up of 15 amino acids.